One and the same sample provided the 15 T cell receptor beta chains below, sequenced in a study of blood T cell repertoires in COVID-19. The repertoire was sequenced with immunoSEQ multiplex PCR; TCRdb's copy has only in-frame clones and lacks some. This table has about 73,000 clones, about 91% appearing once. The sample comprised peripheral blood. These TCRs come from a man older than 75 with acute or convalescent COVID-19.

The chain couples TRBV19 to TRBJ2-7; TRBD1 matches at 9 bases. Trimming at V came to 0 bases and at J to 5 bases, leaving 8 bases not matched to a gene. This CDR3 is built from 16 residues. Looked up from germline, CDR1 is LNHDA and CDR2 is SQIVND (reference sequence). This chain's CDR3 is CASSIDLGTGRDEQYF. In nucleotides, the CDR3 is TGTGCCAGTAGTATAGACCTCGGGACAGGGCGGGACGAGCAGTACTTC. Using reference TRBV19 and TRBJ2-7 for the parts outside the CDR3, the full variable domain is DGGITQSPKYLFRKEGQNVTLSCEQNLNHDAMYWYRQDPGQGLRLIYYSQIVNDFQKGDIAEGYSVSREKKESFPLTVTSAQKNPTAFYLCASSIDLGTGRDEQYFGPGTRLTVT.

V and J are TRBV5-1 and TRBJ2-5; the D gene is possibly TRBD2 (6 bases). The length of the CDR3 is 15 residues. CDR1 is SGHRS and CDR2 is YFSETQ in the germline V gene. V gave up 4 bases and J gave up 2 bases, with 15 bases separating them. The CDR3 bases are TGCGCCAGCAGCCAGCTTACCGGGACTCAAGAGACCCAGTACTTC. It specifies CASSQLTGTQETQYF.

This chain connects TRBV18 to TRBJ1-3; D is unresolved. The CDR3 has 15 residues. CDR1 is KGHSH, CDR2 LQKENI, per germline. V lost 0 bases and J lost 7, with 13 bases in between. The CDR3 region is CASSPPITGGNTIYF. For the CDR3, the DNA is TGTGCCAGCTCACCACCGATTACGGGTGGTAACACCATATATTTT.

This chain links TRBV7-2 with TRBJ2-2, with D possibly TRBD1 on 6 matching bases. V was shortened by 8 bases and J by 1 base, with 8 bases between the two germline ends. CDR1 is SGHTA, CDR2 FQGNSA, per germline. This CDR3 region has 13 residues. CDR3 sequence: CASRGGNTGELFF. In DNA form, the CDR3 reads TGTGCCAGCCGAGGGGGGAACACCGGGGAGCTGTTTTTT.

The rearrangement links TRBV4-1 to TRBJ2-1; a possible D gene is TRBD1 (6 bases). Germline V lookup: CDR1 MGHRA, CDR2 YSYEKL. The CDR3 totals 14 residues. Between the trimmed V and J ends, which lost 2 bases and 4 bases, there was a span of 9 bases. Written as DNA, the CDR3 is TGCGCCAGCAGCCAAAGGACAGTTTACAATGAGCAGTTCTTC. Translating gives CASSQRTVYNEQFF.

The chain couples TRBV15 to TRBJ1-1; 7 bases fit TRBD1. CDR1 and CDR2 (germline): LNHNV, YYDKDF (reference sequence). Losses at the gene ends were 1 base for V and 3 bases for J; bases not matched to a gene: 8. This CDR3 comprises 16 residues. CDR3 protein: CATSRGVRGTDTEAFF. CDR3 coding DNA: TGTGCCACCAGCAGAGGTGTTAGGGGGACAGACACTGAAGCTTTCTTT.

V and J are TRBV14 and TRBJ1-1; 9 nucleotides agree with TRBD1. The V segment lost 4 bases and the J segment 10 bases; nucleotides outside the gene matches: 22. Germline CDR1 is SGHDN and CDR2 is FVKESK. The CDR3 contains 18 residues. The CDR3 protein is CASSPNLTLDRGRLLAFF. DNA for the CDR3: TGTGCCAGCAGCCCAAACCTTACATTGGACAGGGGCCGACTTTTAGCTTTCTTT.

The chain has TRBV10-3 and TRBJ1-5, with unresolved D. This CDR3 contains 12 residues. The V end lost 6 bases, the J end lost 3 bases, and 6 bases lay between the germline ends. Per the germline V gene, CDR1 is ENHRY and CDR2 is SYGVKD. The CDR3 region has the DNA TGTGCCATCAGCGGAGACAATCAGCCCCAGCATTTT. It encodes CAISGDNQPQHF.

J is TRBJ1-4 and V is TRBV29-1; 10 bases agree with TRBD1. Germline assignment: CDR1 SQVTM and CDR2 ANQGSEA. The V and J ends lost 7 bases and 6 bases, in that order; junction bases with no gene match: 2. The CDR3 sequence is 12 residues long. The CDR3 region has the DNA TGCAGCGCCGGGACAGGGGATGAAAAACTGTTTTTT. Translation: CSAGTGDEKLFF.

This clone has just a few counts. The chain combines TRBV18 with TRBJ2-7; D may be TRBD1 (6 bases). The germline gives CDR1 KGHSH, CDR2 LQKENI. V was cut by 2 bases and J by 4 bases, with 12 bases left in between. The CDR3 totals 14 residues. The CDR3 here is CASSPGRGDYEQYF. The CDR3, as DNA: TGTGCCAGCTCACCAGGCAGGGGCGATTACGAGCAGTACTTC.

CDR3 DNA: TGTGCCAGCAGCTTATTCGACAGTTCCAACTTCTTCTTC. It is translated as CASSLFDSSNFFF. V gene TRBV11-2 combines with J gene TRBJ2-1, with a tentative D call TRBD1 (5 bases). The V end was cut by 2 bases, the J end by 16 bases, with 18 bases between. The CDR3 totals 13 residues. The germline CDR1 and CDR2 sequences are SGHAT and FQNNGV. The full variable domain, its missing parts supplied by reference TRBV11-2 and TRBJ2-1, is EAGVAQSPRYKIIEKRQSVAFWCNPISGHATLYWYQQILGQGPKLLIQFQNNGVVDDSQLPKDRFSAERLKGVDSTLKIQPAKLEDSAVYLCASSLFDSSNFFFGPGTRLTVL.

V and J are TRBV7-9 and TRBJ1-5, with 9 bases lining up with TRBD1. The germline V gene has CDR1 SEHNR and CDR2 FQNEAQ (reference sequence). V shed 1 base, J shed 5 bases, and the junction held 9 bases outside the gene matches. This CDR3 is built from 17 residues. The CDR3 region has the DNA TGTGCCAGCAGCTTAGAAGTCCCGGACAGGGGACATCAGCCCCAGCATTTT. This sequence encodes CASSLEVPDRGHQPQHF.

The rearrangement joins TRBV13 to TRBJ2-7; 8 bases agree with TRBD1. Germline trimming cut 4 bases from V and 1 base from J; bases unmatched to any gene: 3. Germline CDR1 is PRHDT and CDR2 is FYEKMQ (reference sequence). The CDR3 is 14 amino acids. For the CDR3, the DNA is TGTGCCAGCAGCTCCGGGACAGGATCCTACGAGCAGTACTTC. This translates into CASSSGTGSYEQYF. Filled out from reference TRBV13 and TRBJ2-7, the complete variable domain reads AAGVIQSPRHLIKEKRETATLKCYPIPRHDTVYWYQQGPGQDPQFLISFYEKMQSDKGSIPDRFSAQQFSDYHSELNMSSLELGDSALYFCASSSGTGSYEQYFGPGTRLTVT.

This chain links TRBV14 with TRBJ2-2; D is perhaps TRBD2 (5 bases). In germline, CDR1 is SGHDN, CDR2 FVKESK. CDR3 length equals 16 residues. The V and J ends lost 2 bases and 5 bases respectively, with 15 bases between them. Here the CDR3 reads CASSQIRGRLTGELFF. The CDR3 bases are TGTGCCAGCAGCCAAATACGAGGGCGATTAACCGGGGAGCTGTTTTTT. Full variable domain (remainder filled in from reference TRBV14 and TRBJ2-2): EAGVTQFPSHSVIEKGQTVTLRCDPISGHDNLYWYRRVMGKEIKFLLHFVKESKQDESGMPNNRFLAERTGGTYSTLKVQPAELEDSGVYFCASSQIRGRLTGELFFGEGSRLTVL.

This clone has a handful of counts. The chain has TRBV19 and TRBJ2-5; 8 nucleotides match TRBD1. The CDR3 length is 14 residues. J lost 5 bases, V lost 6 bases, and 8 bases had no gene match. The V gene's germline CDR1 is LNHDA and CDR2 SQIVND (reference sequence). CDR3 in DNA: TGTGCCAGTAGGGACAGGGAAATAGGGGAGACCCAGTACTTC. Amino acids: CASRDREIGETQYF.